These 7 T cell receptor beta chains originate from one sample sequenced in a study of blood T cell repertoires in COVID-19. Sequenced by immunoSEQ multiplex PCR; TCRdb stores in-frame clones only, minus some. The sample yields fewer than 350,000 clones, about nine tenths seen once. Sequencing was performed on PBMCs or T cells enriched from blood (not recorded which). Source of these receptors: a man between 60 and 75 years old who had recovered from COVID-19.

CDR3 nucleotide sequence: TGTGCCAGCCGGTGGGGGCCTAATGAAAAACTGTTTTTT. Translated, it gives CASRWGPNEKLFF. The chain employs TRBV28 and TRBJ1-4, with a tentative D call TRBD1 (6 bases). Per the germline V gene, CDR1 is MDHEN and CDR2 is SYDVKM. The CDR3 has 13 residues. Trimming shortened V by 8 bases and J by 3 bases, and 10 bases separated the two germline ends. Combining the CDR3 with reference TRBV28 and TRBJ1-4 gives the whole variable domain DVKVTQSSRYLVKRTGEKVFLECVQDMDHENMFWYRQDPGLGLRLIYFSYDVKMKEKGDIPEGYSVSREKKERFSLILESASTNQTSMYLCASRWGPNEKLFFGSGTQLSVL.

About this clone itself: A read error may produce the germline difference seen at one junction end. The gene calls are TRBV5-1 and TRBJ2-2, with 9 bases aligning to TRBD2. Per germline, CDR1 SGHRS and CDR2 YFSETQ. CDR3 size: 15 residues. The CDR3, as DNA: TGCGCCAGTAGCTCGACTAGCGGCGACACCGGGGAGCTGTTTTTT. It specifies CASSSTSGDTGELFF.

As regards this clone: This sample also contains other DNA sequences that code for the same CDR3. V gene TRBV5-1 combines with J gene TRBJ1-4; D is possibly TRBD1 (6 bases). This CDR3 has 14 amino acids. Germline V CDR1 and CDR2: SGHRS, YFSETQ. Trimming removed 2 bases at V and 1 base at J, with 6 bases between. The CDR3 sequence is CASSLGGTNEKLFF. CDR3 nucleotides: TGCGCCAGCAGCTTAGGGGGAACTAATGAAAAACTGTTTTTT.

The V gene is TRBV28, the J gene TRBJ1-1; no clear D. Trimming removed 6 bases from V and 4 bases from J, with 18 bases in between. The germline V gene has CDR1 MDHEN and CDR2 SYDVKM. The CDR3 is 15 residues long. The DNA of the CDR3 is TGTGCCAGCAGCCAAGCGGCGGCGGGCGGCACTGAAGCTTTCTTT. Protein sequence: CASSQAAAGGTEAFF.

This clone was counted once. This sequence joins TRBV6-1 and TRBJ1-6, with D unresolved. V was shortened by 2 bases and J by 14 bases, with 19 bases between the two germline ends. CDR3 size: 15 residues. The V gene's germline CDR1 is MNHNS and CDR2 SASEGT. The CDR3 is CASSEFLGDTVTLHF. Written as DNA, the CDR3 is TGTGCCAGCAGTGAATTCTTGGGAGACACTGTCACCCTCCACTTT.

The V gene is TRBV11-3, the J gene TRBJ2-3; possible D gene TRBD2, 6 bases. Germline CDR1 and CDR2: SGHNT and YENEEA. The length of the CDR3 is 14 residues. Trimming pared 4 bases from V and 2 bases from J, leaving 10 bases between. The CDR3 nucleotides are TGTGCCAGCAGCTCCGTGGGACTCACAGATACGCAGTATTTT. This translates into CASSSVGLTDTQYF.

The J gene is TRBJ2-7, the V gene TRBV7-3; 10 bases are a match to TRBD1. CDR1 and CDR2 (germline): SGHTA, FQGTGA. The CDR3 sequence is 14 residues long. V dropped 5 bases and J dropped 7; count of bases not matched to a gene: 8. The chain's CDR3 is CASSTRQGAGEQYF. In DNA, the CDR3 is TGTGCCAGCAGCACTCGACAGGGGGCGGGGGAGCAGTACTTC.